This T cell receptor (beta chain) was sequenced for a study of T cells in Graves' hyperthyroidism and ophthalmopathy. Diagnoses used clinical symptoms, serum thyroxine and TRAb, thyroid ultrasound and orbital computed tomography. This sample holds PBMCs from roughly 10 ml fresh peripheral blood. Trimming took 2 bases from V and 1 from J; bases not matched to a gene: 3. Germline V gives CDR1 MDHEN, CDR2 SYDVKM. This CDR3 has 15 amino acids. Amplified TCR beta CDR3 regions derived from RNA transcripts. Researchers ran a first-round RT-PCR on the TCR CDR3 using the HTBI primer set. Each CDR3 protein is one row after TCRdb ran MiXCR on the multiplex PCR reads. The table lists a few hundred thousand distinct CDR3 sequences, over 12% of them singletons, with roughly 19% in the top ten. This clonotype occurred many times.

Source material: blood. The origin of this receptor is a woman aged 60 to 75 with Graves' ophthalmopathy. The rearrangement uses TRBV28 and TRBJ1-1; 8 nucleotides agree with TRBD1. This chain's CDR3 is CASSLTGGWNTEAFF. Written as DNA, the CDR3 is TGTGCCAGCAGTTTAACAGGGGGGTGGAACACTGAAGCTTTCTTT.